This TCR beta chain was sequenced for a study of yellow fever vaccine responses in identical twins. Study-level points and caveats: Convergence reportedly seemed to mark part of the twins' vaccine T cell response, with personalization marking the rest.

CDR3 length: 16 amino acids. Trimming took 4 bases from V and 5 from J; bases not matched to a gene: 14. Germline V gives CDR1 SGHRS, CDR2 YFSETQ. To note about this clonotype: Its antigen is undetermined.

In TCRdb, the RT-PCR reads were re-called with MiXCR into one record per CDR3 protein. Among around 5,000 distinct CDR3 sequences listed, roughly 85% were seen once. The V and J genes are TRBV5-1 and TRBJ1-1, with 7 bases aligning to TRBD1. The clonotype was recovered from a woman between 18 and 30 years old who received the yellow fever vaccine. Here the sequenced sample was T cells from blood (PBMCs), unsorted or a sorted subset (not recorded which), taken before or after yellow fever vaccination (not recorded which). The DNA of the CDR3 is TGCGCCAGCAGCCTCTCCCTCGACAGGGTAGGGACTGAAGCTTTCTTT. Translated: CASSLSLDRVGTEAFF.